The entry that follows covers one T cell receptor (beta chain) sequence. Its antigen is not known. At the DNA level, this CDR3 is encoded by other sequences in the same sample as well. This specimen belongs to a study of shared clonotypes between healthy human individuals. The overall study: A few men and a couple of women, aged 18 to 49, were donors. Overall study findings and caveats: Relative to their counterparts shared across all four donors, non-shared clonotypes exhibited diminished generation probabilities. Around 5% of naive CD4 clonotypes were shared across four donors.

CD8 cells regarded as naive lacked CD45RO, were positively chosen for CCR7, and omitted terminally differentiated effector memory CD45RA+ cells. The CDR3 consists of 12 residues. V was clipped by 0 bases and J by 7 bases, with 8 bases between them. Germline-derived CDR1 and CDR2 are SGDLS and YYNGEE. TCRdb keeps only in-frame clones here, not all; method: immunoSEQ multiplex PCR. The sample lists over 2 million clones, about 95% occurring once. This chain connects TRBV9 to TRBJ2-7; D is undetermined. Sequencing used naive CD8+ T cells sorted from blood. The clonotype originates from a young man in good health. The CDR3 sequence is CASSVEGGEQYF. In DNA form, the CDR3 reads TGTGCCAGCAGCGTAGAAGGCGGAGAGCAGTACTTC.